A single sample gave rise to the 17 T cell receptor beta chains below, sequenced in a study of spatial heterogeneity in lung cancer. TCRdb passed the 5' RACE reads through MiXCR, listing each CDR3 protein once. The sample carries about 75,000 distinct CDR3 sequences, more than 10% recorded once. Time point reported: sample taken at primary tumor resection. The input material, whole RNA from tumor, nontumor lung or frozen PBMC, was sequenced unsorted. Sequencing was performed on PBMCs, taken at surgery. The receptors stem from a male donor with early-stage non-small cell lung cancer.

In DNA, the CDR3 is TGTGCCAGCATGCGGGGGATGGGAAATATGGGCAATTCACCCCTCCACTTT. Translating gives CASMRGMGNMGNSPLHF. The gene calls are TRBV27 and TRBJ1-6; TRBD1 might be the D (5 bases). The CDR3 loop spans 17 amino acids. From germline, CDR1 is MNHEY and CDR2 SMNVEV (reference sequence). V lost 7 bases and J lost 7, with 23 bases in between.

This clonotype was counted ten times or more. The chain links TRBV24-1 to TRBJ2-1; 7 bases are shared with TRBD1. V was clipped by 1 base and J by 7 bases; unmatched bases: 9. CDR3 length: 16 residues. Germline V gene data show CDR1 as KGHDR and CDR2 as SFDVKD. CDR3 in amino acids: CATSDLEGAPGNEQFF. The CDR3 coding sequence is TGTGCCACCAGTGATTTAGAGGGGGCGCCGGGGAATGAGCAGTTCTTC.

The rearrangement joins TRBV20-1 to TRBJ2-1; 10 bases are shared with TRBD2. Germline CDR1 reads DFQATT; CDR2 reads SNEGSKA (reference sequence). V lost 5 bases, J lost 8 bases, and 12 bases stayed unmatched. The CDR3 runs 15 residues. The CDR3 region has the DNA TGCAGTGCTCGACCCCTAGCGGGAGTGATTGATGAGCAGTTCTTC. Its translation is CSARPLAGVIDEQFF.

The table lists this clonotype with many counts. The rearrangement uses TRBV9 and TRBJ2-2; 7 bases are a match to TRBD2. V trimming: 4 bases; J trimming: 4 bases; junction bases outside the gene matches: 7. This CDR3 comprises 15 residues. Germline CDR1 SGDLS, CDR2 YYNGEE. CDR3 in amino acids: CASSSRAGFTGELFF. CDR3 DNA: TGTGCCAGCAGCTCAAGAGCGGGATTCACCGGGGAGCTGTTTTTT.

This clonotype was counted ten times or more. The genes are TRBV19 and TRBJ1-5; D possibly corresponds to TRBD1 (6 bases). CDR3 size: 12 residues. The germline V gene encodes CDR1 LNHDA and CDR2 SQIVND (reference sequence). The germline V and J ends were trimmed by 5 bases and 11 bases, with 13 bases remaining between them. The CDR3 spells CASSLTGRTQHF. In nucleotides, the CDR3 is TGTGCCAGTAGTCTGACAGGTAGGACCCAGCATTTT.

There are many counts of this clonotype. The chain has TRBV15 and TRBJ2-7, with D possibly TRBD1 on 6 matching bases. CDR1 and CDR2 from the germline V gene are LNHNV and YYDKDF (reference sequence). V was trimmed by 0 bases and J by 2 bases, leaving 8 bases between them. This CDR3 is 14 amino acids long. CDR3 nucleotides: TGTGCCACCAGCAGAGATTCAGGGGCCTACGAGCAGTACTTC. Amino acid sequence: CATSRDSGAYEQYF.

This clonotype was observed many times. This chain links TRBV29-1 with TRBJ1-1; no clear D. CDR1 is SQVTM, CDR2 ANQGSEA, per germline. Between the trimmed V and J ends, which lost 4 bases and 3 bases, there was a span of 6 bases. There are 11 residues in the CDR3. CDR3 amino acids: CSVAADTEAFF. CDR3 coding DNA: TGCAGCGTTGCGGCGGACACTGAAGCTTTCTTT.

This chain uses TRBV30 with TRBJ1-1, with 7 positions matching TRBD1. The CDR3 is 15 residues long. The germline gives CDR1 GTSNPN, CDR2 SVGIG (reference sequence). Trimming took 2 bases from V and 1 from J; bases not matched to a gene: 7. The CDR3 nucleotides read TGTGCCTGGAGTCCCGTAGGGGGCCAGAACACTGAAGCTTTCTTT. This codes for CAWSPVGGQNTEAFF.

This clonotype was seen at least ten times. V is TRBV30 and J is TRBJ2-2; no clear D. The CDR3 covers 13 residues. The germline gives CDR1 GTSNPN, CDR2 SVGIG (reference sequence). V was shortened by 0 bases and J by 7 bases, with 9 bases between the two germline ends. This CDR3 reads CAWSVNWGGELFF. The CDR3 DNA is TGTGCCTGGAGTGTGAATTGGGGCGGGGAGCTGTTTTTT.

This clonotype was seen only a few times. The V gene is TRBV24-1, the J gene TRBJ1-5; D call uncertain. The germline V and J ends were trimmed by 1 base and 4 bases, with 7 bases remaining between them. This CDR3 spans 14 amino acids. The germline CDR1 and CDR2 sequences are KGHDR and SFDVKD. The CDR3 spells CATSDFAGNQPQHF. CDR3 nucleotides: TGTGCCACCAGTGATTTCGCGGGGAATCAGCCCCAGCATTTT.

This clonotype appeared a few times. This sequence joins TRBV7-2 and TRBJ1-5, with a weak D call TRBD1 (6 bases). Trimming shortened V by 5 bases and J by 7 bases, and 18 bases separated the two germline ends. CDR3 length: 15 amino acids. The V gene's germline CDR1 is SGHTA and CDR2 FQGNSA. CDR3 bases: TGTGCCAGCAGCCTAGACGGGGGGGCAACGCAGCCCCAGCATTTT. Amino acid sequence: CASSLDGGATQPQHF.

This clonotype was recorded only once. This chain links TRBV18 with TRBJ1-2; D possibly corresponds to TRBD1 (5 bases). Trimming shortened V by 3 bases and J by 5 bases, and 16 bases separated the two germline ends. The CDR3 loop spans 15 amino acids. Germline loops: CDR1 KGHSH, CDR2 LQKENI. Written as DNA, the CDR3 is TGTGCCAGCTCACCCCTCTCTCTAGGGGATTATGGCTACACCTTC. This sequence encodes CASSPLSLGDYGYTF.

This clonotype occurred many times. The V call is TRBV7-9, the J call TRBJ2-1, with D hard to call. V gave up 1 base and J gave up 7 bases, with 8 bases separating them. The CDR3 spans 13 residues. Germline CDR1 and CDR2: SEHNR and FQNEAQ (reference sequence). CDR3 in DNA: TGTGCCAGCAGCTTAGGAGAAATAAATGAGCAGTTCTTC. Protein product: CASSLGEINEQFF.

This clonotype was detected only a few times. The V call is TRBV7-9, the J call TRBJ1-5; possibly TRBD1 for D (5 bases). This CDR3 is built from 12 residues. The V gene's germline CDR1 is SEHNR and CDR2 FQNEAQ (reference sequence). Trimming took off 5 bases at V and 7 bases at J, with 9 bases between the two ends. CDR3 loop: CASSRDRQPQHF. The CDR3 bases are TGTGCCAGCAGCCGGGACCGGCAGCCCCAGCATTTT.

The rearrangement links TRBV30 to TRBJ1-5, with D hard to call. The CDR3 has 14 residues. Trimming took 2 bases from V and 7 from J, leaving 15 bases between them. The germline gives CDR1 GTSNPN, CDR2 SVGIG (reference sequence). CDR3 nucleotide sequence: TGTGCCTGGAGTCCCCTAGGAGGAGGACAGCCCCAGCATTTT. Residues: CAWSPLGGGQPQHF.

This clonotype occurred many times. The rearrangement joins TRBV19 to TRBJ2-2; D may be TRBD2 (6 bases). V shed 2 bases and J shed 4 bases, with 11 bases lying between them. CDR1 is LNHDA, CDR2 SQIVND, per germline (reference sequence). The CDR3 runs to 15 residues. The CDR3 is CASSIPGAVTGELFF. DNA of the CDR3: TGTGCCAGTAGTATACCGGGAGCGGTCACCGGGGAGCTGTTTTTT.

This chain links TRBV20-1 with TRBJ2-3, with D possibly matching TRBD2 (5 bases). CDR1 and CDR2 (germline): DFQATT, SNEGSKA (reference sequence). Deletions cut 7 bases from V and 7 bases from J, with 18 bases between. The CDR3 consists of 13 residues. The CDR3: CSGVIVRRNTQYF. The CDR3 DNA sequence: TGCAGTGGCGTGATAGTGAGGAGGAATACGCAGTATTTT.